Given below is one TCR beta chain in context. What this receptor recognizes is not known. No much larger clonotype is one base removed from it; base qualities were not supplied. The study deep-sequenced TCR repertoires of sorted CD4+ and CD8+ blood T cells from severe aplastic anemia patients and healthy subjects. Ficoll-Paque density gradient centrifugation was used to isolate peripheral blood mononuclear cells. Before DNA extraction, CD4+ and CD8+ T cells were sorted with FACS or magnetic beads. This sample is part of a study of CD8+CD57+ T cells in acquired aplastic anemia (dated by TCRdb to 2017 to 2018). For the wider study: On average, sorted CD4+ and CD8+ cells yielded roughly 3.4 ug of extracted DNA, with a range of about 0.17 to 27.4 ug. An average of approximately 10 million reads for CD4+ cells and 11.0 million reads for CD8+ cells was obtained from healthy donor samples.

Profiling of TCR beta VDJ combinations and CDR3 sequences used genomic DNA as the template. TCR repertoire sequencing was run on an Illumina HiSeq 2000. The authors' pipeline ran thus. Repertoire assessment relied on Simpson's diversity index, CDR3 size and DJ length profiles, and TRBV/TRBJ rearrangement plots. Whichever DNA sequence was most abundant in the deep sequencing data was defined as the immunodominant clone. CDR3 amino acid sequences were checked for sharing between subjects and were compared against published repertoires and the VDJdb database. Starting from the raw public reads, TCRdb applied fastp trimming at Q25, assembled clones with MiXCR and retained in-frame beta chains. Each record represents a unique CDR3 protein, reported with the most common genes and DNA among its rows. TCRdb, rather than the study authors, made the V and J calls. This sample comprises around 180,000 distinct CDR3 sequences, 55% to 75% of them detected only once. The biggest ten clones account for under 60% of the sample.

Study-wide conclusions, independent of this receptor: Patients and healthy controls showed no significant difference in CD8+ Simpson's diversity (P=0.060). Although roughly 29 CD8+ CDR3 sequences were shared by patients and controls, these sequences appeared highly expressed in patients and within the immunodominant clones of patients.

Sequenced input: sorted CD4+, CD8+, or CD8+CD57+ T cells (not recorded which) from PBMCs. The source is a human donor in good health.

The DNA reads TGTGCCAGCAGTTTAACCTCAGGGGGGCGACGGCCCCAGCATTTT. Its protein is CASSLTSGGRRPQHF. The rearranged chain carries TRBV7-2 and TRBJ1-5; TRBD1 matches 7 bases in the middle. The CDR3 holds 15 amino acids from the cysteine to the phenylalanine. Kept here is only the CDR3 DNA, which spans 45 bases and is read in frame from base 1. The germline V and J ends show losses of 6 bases and 9 bases respectively, and no gene match explains 14 bases of the junction. CDR1 and CDR2 were assigned from the germline V gene as SGHTA and FQGNSA.